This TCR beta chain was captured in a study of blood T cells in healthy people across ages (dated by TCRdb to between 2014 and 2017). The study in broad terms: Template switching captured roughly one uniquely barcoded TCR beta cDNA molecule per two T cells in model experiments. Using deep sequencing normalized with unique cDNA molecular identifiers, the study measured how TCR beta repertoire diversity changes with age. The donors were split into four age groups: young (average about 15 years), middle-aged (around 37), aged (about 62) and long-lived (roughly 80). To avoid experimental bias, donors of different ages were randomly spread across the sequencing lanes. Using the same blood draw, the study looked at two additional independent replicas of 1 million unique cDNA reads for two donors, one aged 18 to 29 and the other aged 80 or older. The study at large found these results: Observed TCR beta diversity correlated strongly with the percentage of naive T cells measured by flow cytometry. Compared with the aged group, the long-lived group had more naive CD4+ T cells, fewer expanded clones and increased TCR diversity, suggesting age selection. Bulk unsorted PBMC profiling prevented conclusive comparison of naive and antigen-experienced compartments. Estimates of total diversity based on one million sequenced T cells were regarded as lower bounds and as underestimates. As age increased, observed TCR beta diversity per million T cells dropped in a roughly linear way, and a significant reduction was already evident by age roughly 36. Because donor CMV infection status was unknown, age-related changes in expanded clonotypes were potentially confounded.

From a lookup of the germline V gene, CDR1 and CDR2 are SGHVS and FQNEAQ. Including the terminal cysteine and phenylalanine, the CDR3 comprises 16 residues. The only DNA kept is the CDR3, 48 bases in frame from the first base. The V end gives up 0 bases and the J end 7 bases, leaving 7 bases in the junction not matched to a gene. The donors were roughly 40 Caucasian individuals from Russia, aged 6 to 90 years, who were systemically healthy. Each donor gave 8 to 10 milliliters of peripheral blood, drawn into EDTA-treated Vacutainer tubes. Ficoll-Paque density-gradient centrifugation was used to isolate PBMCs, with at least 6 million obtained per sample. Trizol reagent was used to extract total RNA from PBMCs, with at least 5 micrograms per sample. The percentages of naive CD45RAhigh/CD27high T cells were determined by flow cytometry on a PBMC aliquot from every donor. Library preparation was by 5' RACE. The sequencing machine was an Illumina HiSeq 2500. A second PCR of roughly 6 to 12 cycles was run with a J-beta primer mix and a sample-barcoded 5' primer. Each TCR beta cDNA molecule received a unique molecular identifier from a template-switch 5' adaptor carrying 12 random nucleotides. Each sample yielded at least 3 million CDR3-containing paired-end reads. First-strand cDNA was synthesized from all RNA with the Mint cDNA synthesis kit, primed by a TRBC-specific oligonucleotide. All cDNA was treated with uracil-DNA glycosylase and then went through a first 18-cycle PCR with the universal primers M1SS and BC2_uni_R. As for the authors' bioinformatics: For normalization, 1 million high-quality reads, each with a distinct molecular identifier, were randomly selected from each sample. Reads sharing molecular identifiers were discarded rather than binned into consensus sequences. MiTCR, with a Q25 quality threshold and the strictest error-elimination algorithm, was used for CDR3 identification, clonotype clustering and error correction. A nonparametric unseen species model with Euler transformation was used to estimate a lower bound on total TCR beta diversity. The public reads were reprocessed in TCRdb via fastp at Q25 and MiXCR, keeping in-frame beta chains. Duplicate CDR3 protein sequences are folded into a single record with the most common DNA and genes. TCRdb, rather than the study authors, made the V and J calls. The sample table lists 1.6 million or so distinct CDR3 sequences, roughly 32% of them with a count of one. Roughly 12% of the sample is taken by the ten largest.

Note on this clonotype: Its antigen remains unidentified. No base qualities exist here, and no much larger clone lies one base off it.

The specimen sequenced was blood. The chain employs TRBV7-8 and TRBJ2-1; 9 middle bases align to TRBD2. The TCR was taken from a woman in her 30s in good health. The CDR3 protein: CASSLATLAGANEQFF. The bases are TGTGCCAGCAGCTTAGCAACACTAGCGGGTGCGAATGAGCAGTTCTTC.